This record covers a single T cell receptor beta chain. As yet, its antigen is unknown. The CDR3 is made up of 16 amino acids. The V gene end was trimmed by 2 bases and the J gene end by 5 bases; junction bases not matched to a gene: 8. Germline V CDR1 and CDR2: LGHNA, YSLEER. Analyses pooled second doses at about 4 or about 12 weeks. Assay used: immunoSEQ multiplex PCR; TCRdb lists only in-frame clones, some missing. The sample records 20,000 to 30,000 clones, 88% being singletons. The data derive from a study of T cell responses to AZD1222 COVID-19 vaccine. General study findings and limits: Receipt of two AZD1222 doses was followed by a rise in Spike-specific TCR breadth and depth. Seropositive at baseline were only six or seven AZD1222 recipients. In a largely white British group with more females than males, clonal diversity was possibly underestimated.

The chain couples TRBV4-3 to TRBJ2-5, with 10 nucleotides matching TRBD2. This material consisted of peripheral blood, taken 28 days after the second AZD1222 dose. The TCR was taken from an adult who received the AZD1222 COVID-19 vaccine. CDR3 coding DNA: TGCGCCAGCAGCCAAAATAGCGGGGGGTCCGGGGAGACCCAGTACTTC. Protein product: CASSQNSGGSGETQYF.